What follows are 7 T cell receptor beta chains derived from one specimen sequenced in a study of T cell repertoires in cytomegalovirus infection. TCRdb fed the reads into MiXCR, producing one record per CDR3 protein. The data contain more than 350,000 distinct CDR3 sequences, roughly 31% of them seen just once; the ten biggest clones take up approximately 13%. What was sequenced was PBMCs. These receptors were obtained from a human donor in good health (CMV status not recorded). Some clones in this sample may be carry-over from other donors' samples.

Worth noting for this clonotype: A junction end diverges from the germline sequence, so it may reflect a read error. Here the CDR3 reads CASSFGLAVGLDTQYF. DNA of the CDR3: TGTGCAAGCAGCTTCGGGCTAGCGGTGGGCCTGGATACTCAGTATTTT. The chain couples TRBV7-9 to TRBJ2-3; TRBD2 aligns across 7 bases. Germline assignment: CDR1 SEHNR and CDR2 FQNEAQ (reference sequence). The CDR3 is 16 residues long. The variable domain in full, with the rest retrieved from reference TRBV7-9 and TRBJ2-3, is DTGVSQNPRHKITKRGQNVTFRCDPISEHNRLYWYRQTLGQGPEFLTYFQNEAQLEKSRLLSDRFSAERPKGSFSTLEIQRTEQGDSAMYLCASSFGLAVGLDTQYFGPGTRLTVL.

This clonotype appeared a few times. This CDR3 reads CASTSPALPSDGYTF. The CDR3 DNA follows: TGTGCCAGCACCAGCCCGGCCCTGCCCTCGGATGGCTACACCTTC. The genes are TRBV7-6 and TRBJ1-2, with D unresolved. V was trimmed by 7 bases and J by 6 bases, leaving 21 bases between them. Looked up from germline, CDR1 is SGHVS and CDR2 is FNYEAQ. The CDR3 covers 15 residues.

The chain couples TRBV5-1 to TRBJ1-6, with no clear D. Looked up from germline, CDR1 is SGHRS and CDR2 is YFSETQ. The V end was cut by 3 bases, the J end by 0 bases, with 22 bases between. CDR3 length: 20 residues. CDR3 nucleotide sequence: TGCGCCAGCAGCTCTTGGGGAATTGAGGCAGGAAGCTCCTATAATTCACCCCTCCACTTT. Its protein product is CASSSWGIEAGSSYNSPLHF.

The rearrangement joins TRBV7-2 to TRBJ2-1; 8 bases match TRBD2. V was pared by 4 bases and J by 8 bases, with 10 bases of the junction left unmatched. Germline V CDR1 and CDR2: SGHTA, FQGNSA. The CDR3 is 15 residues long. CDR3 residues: CASSSPGLDTDEQFF. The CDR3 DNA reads TGTGCCAGCAGCTCACCGGGACTAGATACCGATGAGCAGTTCTTC.

The CDR3 nucleotides read TGCAGCGTTGCTAGGACTAGCGGGGGAGATACGCAGTATTTT. Amino acids: CSVARTSGGDTQYF. V gene TRBV29-1 combines with J gene TRBJ2-3; TRBD2 agrees at 13 bases. V dropped 4 bases and J dropped 5; count of bases not matched to a gene: 3. CDR1 SQVTM and CDR2 ANQGSEA come from the germline V gene. This CDR3 contains 14 residues.

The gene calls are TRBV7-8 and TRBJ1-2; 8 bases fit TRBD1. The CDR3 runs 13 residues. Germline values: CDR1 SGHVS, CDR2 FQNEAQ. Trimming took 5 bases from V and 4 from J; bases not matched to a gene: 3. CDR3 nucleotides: TGTGCCAGCAGCGATACAGGGGGCTATGGCTACACCTTC. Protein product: CASSDTGGYGYTF.

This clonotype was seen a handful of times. In DNA, the CDR3 is TGTGCCAGCAGTTTGGGGGGCTTCGACACCGGGGAGCTGTTTTTT. Translating gives CASSLGGFDTGELFF. The chain has TRBV6-5 and TRBJ2-2, with D perhaps assigned TRBD1 or TRBD2 (6 bases each). CDR3 length: 15 amino acids. Germline CDR1 reads MNHEY; CDR2 reads SVGAGI. V shed 4 bases and J shed 3 bases, with 12 bases lying between them.